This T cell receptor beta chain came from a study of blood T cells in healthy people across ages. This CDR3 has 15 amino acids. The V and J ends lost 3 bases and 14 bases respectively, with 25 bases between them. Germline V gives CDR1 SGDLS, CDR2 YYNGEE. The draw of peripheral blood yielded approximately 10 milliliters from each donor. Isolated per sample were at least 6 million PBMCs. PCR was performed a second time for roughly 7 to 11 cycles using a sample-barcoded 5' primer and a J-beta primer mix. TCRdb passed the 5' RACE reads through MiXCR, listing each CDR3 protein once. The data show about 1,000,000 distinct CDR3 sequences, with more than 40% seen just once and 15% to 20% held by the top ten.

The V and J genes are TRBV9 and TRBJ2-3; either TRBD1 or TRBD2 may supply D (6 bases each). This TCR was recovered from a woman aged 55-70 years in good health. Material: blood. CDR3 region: CASSAGGTRLGRLYF. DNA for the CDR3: TGTGCCAGCAGCGCAGGAGGGACACGGTTGGGGAGATTGTATTTT. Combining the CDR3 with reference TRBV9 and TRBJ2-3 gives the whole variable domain DSGVTQTPKHLITATGQRVTLRCSPRSGDLSVYWYQQSLDQGLQFLIQYYNGEERAKGNILERFSAQQFPDLHSELNLSSLELGDSALYFCASSAGGTRLGRLYFGPGTRLTVL.